Sequencing of this T cell receptor (beta chain) was carried out in a study of T-cell memory formation after mild COVID-19. Notes on the study in general: Among clones contracting day 15 to 85, CD4/CD8 was balanced, whereas later expanders leaned CD4+. Pre-infection memory contained some responding clones, which suggested that cross-reactive memory had joined. CD4+ contracting clones lay mainly in CM and EM, CD8+ ones in EMRA.

TCRdb used MiXCR to reprocess the 5' RACE reads, holding one entry per CDR3 protein. The table lists almost 350,000 distinct CDR3 sequences, 20% to 25% of them singletons. A note on this clonotype: Its antigen is currently unknown.

Germline V CDR1 and CDR2: LGHNA, YSLEER. The CDR3 covers 15 residues. J was trimmed by 6 bases and V by 1 base; bases with no gene match: 3. This chain uses TRBV4-3 with TRBJ2-1; 10 bases map to TRBD2. The sample comprised PBMCs or a T cell subset sorted from them (not recorded which). The TCR sequence derives from a man aged 18 to 29 who had mild COVID-19 (a few samples of this study predate the infection). Cell type and time point are not known. The CDR3 sequence is CASSQAASGGNEQFF. CDR3 coding DNA: TGCGCCAGCAGCCAAGCAGCTAGCGGGGGCAATGAGCAGTTCTTC.